A single sample gave rise to the 13 T cell receptor beta chains below, sequenced in a study of T cells in Graves' hyperthyroidism and ophthalmopathy. TCR beta CDR3 sequences were amplified from RNA transcripts. HTBI primers drove first-round RT-PCR of the TCR CDR3. TCRdb called the multiplex PCR reads again in MiXCR, with one record for every CDR3 protein. The table has 600,000 or so distinct CDR3 sequences, over 12% seen once. The specimen sequenced was blood. These receptors were collected from a woman younger than 35 with Graves' ophthalmopathy.

This clonotype showed up just once. The genes are TRBV7-9 and TRBJ2-5; TRBD2 matches 7 bases. The V gene's germline CDR1 is SEHNR and CDR2 FQNEAQ (reference sequence). The CDR3 runs to 14 residues. J was trimmed by 5 bases and V by 0 bases; bases with no gene match: 3. The CDR3, as DNA: TGTGCCAGCAGCTTAGCGGGAGGGCTTGAGACCCAGTACTTC. Amino acid sequence: CASSLAGGLETQYF. Full variable domain (remainder filled in from reference TRBV7-9 and TRBJ2-5): DTGVSQNPRHKITKRGQNVTFRCDPISEHNRLYWYRQTLGQGPEFLTYFQNEAQLEKSRLLSDRFSAERPKGSFSTLEIQRTEQGDSAMYLCASSLAGGLETQYFGPGTRLLVL.

The rearrangement links TRBV12-3 or TRBV12-4 to TRBJ1-6, with D hard to call. The CDR3 runs 14 residues. V lost 3 bases and J lost 7, with 10 bases in between. CDR3 nucleotides: TGTGCCAGCAGTTTTCGACGGTGGAATTCACCCCTCCACTTT. It translates to CASSFRRWNSPLHF.

This clonotype was seen at least ten times. V gene TRBV3-1 combines with J gene TRBJ1-1; D not resolved. This CDR3 has 12 residues. The V end lost 9 bases, the J end lost 0 bases, and 8 bases lay between the germline ends. CDR1 is LGHDT, CDR2 YNNKEL, per germline (reference sequence). The CDR3 DNA reads as TGTGCCAGTGGAACCATGAACACTGAAGCTTTCTTT. Translation gives CASGTMNTEAFF.

This clonotype was detected many times. This chain links TRBV19 with TRBJ2-3, with D tentatively TRBD2 (6 bases). The ends were cut back, 3 bases at V and 2 bases at J, with 12 bases in the middle. The CDR3 runs to 15 residues. Per germline, CDR1 LNHDA and CDR2 SQIVND (reference sequence). The CDR3 is CASSIREDATDTQYF. CDR3 DNA sequence: TGTGCCAGTAGTATTAGGGAGGACGCCACAGATACGCAGTATTTT.

This clonotype was counted at least ten times. This sequence joins TRBV29-1 and TRBJ2-7; possibly TRBD1 for D (7 bases). This CDR3 has 12 residues. The V and J ends lost 6 bases and 3 bases respectively, with 12 bases between them. Germline V CDR1 and CDR2: SQVTM, ANQGSEA. The CDR3: CSVEGQLYEQYF. The CDR3 DNA follows: TGCAGCGTGGAGGGACAGCTCTACGAGCAGTACTTC.

This clonotype appeared many times. The V and J genes are TRBV11-3 and TRBJ2-2, with D uncertain. Trimming cost V 1 base and J 1 base, with 13 bases left between them. This CDR3 contains 17 residues. Germline loops: CDR1 SGHNT, CDR2 YENEEA. As DNA, the CDR3 is TGTGCCAGCAGCTTAGCAACGTGGCGGAAGAACACCGGGGAGCTGTTTTTT. It yields the protein CASSLATWRKNTGELFF.

J is TRBJ2-4 and V is TRBV4-1, with no clear D. This CDR3 contains 16 residues. Germline loops: CDR1 MGHRA, CDR2 YSYEKL. V dropped 0 bases and J dropped 0 bases, with 9 bases sitting between them. This CDR3 reads CASSQESRLAKNIQYF. The CDR3 region has the DNA TGCGCCAGCAGCCAAGAGAGCCGTTTAGCCAAAAACATTCAGTACTTC.

The chain links TRBV19 to TRBJ2-5, with D possibly called TRBD1 or TRBD2 (5 bases each). Looked up from germline, CDR1 is LNHDA and CDR2 is SQIVND (reference sequence). This CDR3 is built from 13 residues. V was shortened by 3 bases and J by 7 bases, with 12 bases between the two germline ends. This CDR3 is CASSMGDPATQYF. The CDR3 DNA reads TGTGCCAGTAGTATGGGGGACCCGGCGACCCAGTACTTC.

This clonotype was detected many times. The CDR3: CASSPPRDITEAFF. The CDR3, as DNA: TGTGCCAGCAGCCCGCCCAGGGATATTACTGAAGCTTTCTTT. The rearrangement joins TRBV12-3 or TRBV12-4 to TRBJ1-1, with D perhaps matching TRBD1 (5 bases). The germline V and J ends were trimmed by 6 bases and 5 bases, with 16 bases remaining between them. CDR3 size: 14 residues.

This clonotype has at least ten counts. The rearrangement links TRBV7-8 to TRBJ2-3; D uncertain. V gave up 5 bases and J gave up 6 bases, with 9 bases separating them. Germline CDR1 is SGHVS and CDR2 is FQNEAQ. The CDR3 extends over 12 amino acids. This chain's CDR3 is CASSPAWDTQYF. In DNA form, the CDR3 reads TGTGCCAGCAGCCCAGCTTGGGATACGCAGTATTTT.

The rearrangement links TRBV7-9 to TRBJ2-7; 12 nucleotides match TRBD2. J gave up 4 bases and V 0 bases, and 10 bases lay outside the gene matches. CDR1 SEHNR and CDR2 FQNEAQ come from the germline V gene (reference sequence). CDR3 length: 18 residues. The CDR3 coding sequence is TGTGCCAGCAGCTTAGCCGGACTAGCGGGAAGGCCCGTTTACGAGCAGTACTTC. Encoded protein: CASSLAGLAGRPVYEQYF.

The chain recombines TRBV7-9 with TRBJ1-3; the match to TRBD1 covers 7 bases. The CDR3 totals 19 residues. Germline lookup yields CDR1 SEHNR and CDR2 FQNEAQ (reference sequence). The V and J ends lost 5 bases and 0 bases, in that order; junction bases with no gene match: 16. The CDR3 sequence is CASSQGGRPSATSGNTIYF. The CDR3 DNA reads as TGTGCCAGCAGCCAGGGGGGGCGTCCTAGCGCTACCTCTGGAAACACCATATATTTT. The variable domain in full, completed from reference TRBV7-9 and TRBJ1-3, reads DTGVSQNPRHKITKRGQNVTFRCDPISEHNRLYWYRQTLGQGPEFLTYFQNEAQLEKSRLLSDRFSAERPKGSFSTLEIQRTEQGDSAMYLCASSQGGRPSATSGNTIYFGEGSWLTVV.

V usage is TRBV12-3 or TRBV12-4 and J usage is TRBJ2-5; D is unresolved. The ends were cut back, 3 bases at V and 5 bases at J, with 7 bases in the middle. CDR3 length: 12 amino acids. CDR3 nucleotide sequence: TGTGCCAGCAGTTTTCAGCTGGAGACCCAGTACTTC. Protein sequence: CASSFQLETQYF.